The sequence of this T cell receptor beta chain was determined in a study of blood T cell repertoires in COVID-19. The overall study: Samples of COVID-19 (acute and convalescent) were obtained from the United States, Italy and Spain.

Clones were sequenced by immunoSEQ multiplex PCR, and TCRdb holds only the in-frame ones, with some missing. The repertoire holds 300,000 to 350,000 clones, with approximately 92% as singletons. Germline-derived CDR1 and CDR2 are SGHRS and YFSETQ. CDR3 size: 16 residues. With V trimmed by 6 bases and J by 2 bases, 6 bases remained unmatched. The V gene is TRBV5-1, the J gene TRBJ2-2; TRBD2 agrees at 11 bases. Sequencing was carried out using peripheral blood. The source of this sequence is a woman aged 25 to 45 with COVID-19, enrolled during active disease. The CDR3 protein is CASTDTSGSNTGELFF. The CDR3 coding sequence is TGCGCCAGCACCGATACTAGCGGGAGTAACACCGGGGAGCTGTTTTTT.